This paragraph covers one TCR beta chain sequence. Random hexamers served to reverse transcribe about 0.45 to 1 ug RNA. A single record per CDR3 protein comes from TCRdb applying MiXCR to the immunoSEQ multiplex PCR reads. The profile covers about 300,000 distinct CDR3 sequences, with 65% to 90% appearing a single time and approximately 0.2% taken by the ten largest. The data originate from a study of CD8 T cells in Susac syndrome. This CDR3 contains 14 residues. Trimming took off 5 bases at V and 5 bases at J, with 15 bases between the two ends. The germline CDR1 and CDR2 sequences are SQVTM and ANQGSEA.

What was sequenced was CD8+ T cells from PBMCs. The chain is built from TRBV29-1 and TRBJ1-4; D ambiguous. This receptor was identified in a human donor with multiple sclerosis. CDR3 sequence reads: CSVLWRAENEKLFF. DNA of the CDR3: TGCAGCGTTCTGTGGAGGGCCGAAAATGAAAAACTGTTTTTT.